Each of the 7 T cell receptor beta chains below was sequenced from the same sample in a study of PD-1 blockade in classical Hodgkin lymphoma. Method: immunoSEQ multiplex PCR; TCRdb's copy keeps in-frame clones and lacks some. The top ten hold 27% of the sample, which has 16,000 or so clones, 82% seen once. Brentuximab vedotin exposure varied among the patients, all of whom had relapsed after autologous stem cell transplantation. Sequenced here: peripheral blood mononuclear cells (PBMCs), sampled before the second cycle of nivolumab. Receptor source: a human donor with classical Hodgkin lymphoma.

This chain links TRBV6-1 with TRBJ1-2; D possibly corresponds to TRBD1 (5 bases). Germline assignment: CDR1 MNHNS and CDR2 SASEGT. Between the trimmed V and J ends, which lost 6 bases and 8 bases, there was a span of 13 bases. The CDR3 consists of 12 residues. CDR3 amino acids: CASRAGPWGYTF. The CDR3 DNA reads as TGTGCCAGCAGAGCAGGGCCCTGGGGCTACACCTTC.

This clone appeared once. The chain joins TRBV4-2 to TRBJ2-7; D may be TRBD1 or TRBD2 (5 bases each). In germline, CDR1 is LGHNA, CDR2 YNFKEQ. The CDR3 is 12 amino acids. Trimming removed 4 bases at V and 7 bases at J, with 11 bases between. CDR3 loop: CASSLGRREQYF. Here the CDR3 DNA reads TGTGCCAGCAGCCTGGGACGGAGGGAGCAGTACTTC.

This clone was recorded a few times. V usage is TRBV7-3 and J usage is TRBJ2-3; TRBD2 might be the D (6 bases). The CDR3 sequence is 14 residues long. Trimming removed 5 bases from V and 0 bases from J, with 9 bases in between. Germline V gives CDR1 SGHTA, CDR2 FQGTGA. The CDR3 is CASSPGTSTDTQYF. The CDR3 DNA follows: TGTGCCAGCAGCCCCGGGACTAGCACAGATACGCAGTATTTT.

J is TRBJ1-2 and V is TRBV7-2, with no clear D. The CDR3 runs 12 residues. Trimming took off 5 bases at V and 1 base at J, with 5 bases between the two ends. The germline V gene encodes CDR1 SGHTA and CDR2 FQGNSA. DNA of the CDR3: TGTGCCAGCAGCACCTATAACTATGGCTACACCTTC. Its translation is CASSTYNYGYTF.

The rearrangement links TRBV28 to TRBJ1-5, with D maybe TRBD1 (5 bases). Trimming stripped 3 bases from V and 5 bases from J, with 11 bases between. Germline loops: CDR1 MDHEN, CDR2 SYDVKM. This CDR3 spans 14 amino acids. CDR3 nucleotides: TGTGCCAGCAGTTTTAGTGGGGGTGATCAGCCCCAGCATTTT. Its protein is CASSFSGGDQPQHF.

The CDR3 DNA reads TGTGCCAGCGTGAGTCCCTACACAGATACGCAGTATTTT. This encodes CASVSPYTDTQYF. The chain has TRBV9 and TRBJ2-3; D not resolved. Germline V gene data show CDR1 as SGDLS and CDR2 as YYNGEE. V lost 7 bases, J lost 2 bases, and 11 bases lay in between. The CDR3 is 13 residues long.

The chain uses TRBV7-8 and TRBJ2-5; maybe TRBD1 (6 bases). In germline, CDR1 is SGHVS, CDR2 FQNEAQ. The CDR3 extends over 17 amino acids. V was cut by 1 base and J by 3 bases, with 18 bases left in between. The CDR3 nucleotides are TGTGCCAGCAGCTTAGACAGGGTCGGTGGTAAAAAAGAGACCCAGTACTTC. It yields the protein CASSLDRVGGKKETQYF.